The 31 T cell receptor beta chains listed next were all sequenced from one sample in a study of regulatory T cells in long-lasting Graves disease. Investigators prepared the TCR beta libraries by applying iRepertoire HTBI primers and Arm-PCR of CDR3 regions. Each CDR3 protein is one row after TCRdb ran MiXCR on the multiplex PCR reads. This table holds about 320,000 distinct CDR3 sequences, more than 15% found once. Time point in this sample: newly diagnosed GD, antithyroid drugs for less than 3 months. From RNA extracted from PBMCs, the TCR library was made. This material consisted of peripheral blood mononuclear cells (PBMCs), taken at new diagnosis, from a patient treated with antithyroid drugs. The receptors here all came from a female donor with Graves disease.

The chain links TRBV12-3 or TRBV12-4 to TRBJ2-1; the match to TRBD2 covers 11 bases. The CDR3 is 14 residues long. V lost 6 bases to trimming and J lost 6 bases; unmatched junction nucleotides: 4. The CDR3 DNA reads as TGTGCCAGCAGACCAGGGACTAGCGGCAATGAGCAGTTCTTC. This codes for CASRPGTSGNEQFF.

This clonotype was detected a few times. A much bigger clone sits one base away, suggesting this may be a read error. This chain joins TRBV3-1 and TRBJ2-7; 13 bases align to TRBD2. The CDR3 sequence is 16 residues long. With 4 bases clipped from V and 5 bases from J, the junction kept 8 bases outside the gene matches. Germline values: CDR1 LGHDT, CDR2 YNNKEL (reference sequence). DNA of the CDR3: TGTGCCAGCAGCCCTGGGACTAGCGGGAAGGGGAACGAGCAGTACTTC. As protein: CASSPGTSGKGNEQYF.

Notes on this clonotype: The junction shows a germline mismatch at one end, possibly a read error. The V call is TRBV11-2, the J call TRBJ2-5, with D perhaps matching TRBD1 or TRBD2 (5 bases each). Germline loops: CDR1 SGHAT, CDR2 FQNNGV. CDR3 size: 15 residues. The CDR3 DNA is TGTGCTAGCAGCTTAGTCTTGGGGGAACAAGAGACCCAGTACTTC. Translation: CASSLVLGEQETQYF.

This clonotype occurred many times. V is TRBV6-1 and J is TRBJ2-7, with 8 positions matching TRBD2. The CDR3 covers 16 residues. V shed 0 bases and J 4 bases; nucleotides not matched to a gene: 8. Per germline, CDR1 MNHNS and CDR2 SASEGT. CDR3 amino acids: CASSEAESGSGYEQYF. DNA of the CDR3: TGTGCCAGCAGTGAAGCGGAGAGCGGGAGTGGATACGAGCAGTACTTC.

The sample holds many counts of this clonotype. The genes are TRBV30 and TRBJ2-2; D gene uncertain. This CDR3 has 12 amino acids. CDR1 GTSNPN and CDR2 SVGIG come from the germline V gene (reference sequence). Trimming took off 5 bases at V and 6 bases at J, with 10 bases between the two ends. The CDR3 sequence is CAWGVVAGELFF. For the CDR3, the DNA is TGTGCCTGGGGGGTAGTGGCCGGGGAGCTGTTTTTT.

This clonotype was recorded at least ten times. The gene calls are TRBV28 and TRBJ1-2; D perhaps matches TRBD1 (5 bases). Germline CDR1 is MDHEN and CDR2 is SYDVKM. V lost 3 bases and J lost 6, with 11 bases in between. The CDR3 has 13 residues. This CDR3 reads CASSFEGRNGYTF. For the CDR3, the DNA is TGTGCCAGCAGTTTTGAGGGGCGGAATGGCTACACCTTC.

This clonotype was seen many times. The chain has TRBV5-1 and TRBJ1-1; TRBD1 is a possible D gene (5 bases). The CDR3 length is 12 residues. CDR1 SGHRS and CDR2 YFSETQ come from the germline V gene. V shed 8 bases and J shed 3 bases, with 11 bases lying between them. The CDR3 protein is CASSTGYTEAFF. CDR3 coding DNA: TGCGCCAGTTCTACAGGCTACACTGAAGCTTTCTTT. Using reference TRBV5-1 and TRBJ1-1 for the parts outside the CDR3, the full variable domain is KAGVTQTPRYLIKTRGQQVTLSCSPISGHRSVSWYQQTPGQGLQFLFEYFSETQRNKGNFPGRFSGRQFSNSRSEMNVSTLELGDSALYLCASSTGYTEAFFGQGTRLTVV.

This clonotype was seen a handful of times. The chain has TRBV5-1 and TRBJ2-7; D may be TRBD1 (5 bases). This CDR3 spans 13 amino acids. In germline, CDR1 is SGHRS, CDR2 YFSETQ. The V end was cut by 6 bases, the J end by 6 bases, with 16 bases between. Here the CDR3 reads CASIFRVNGEQYF. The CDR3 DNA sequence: TGCGCCAGCATTTTCAGGGTAAATGGCGAGCAGTACTTC.

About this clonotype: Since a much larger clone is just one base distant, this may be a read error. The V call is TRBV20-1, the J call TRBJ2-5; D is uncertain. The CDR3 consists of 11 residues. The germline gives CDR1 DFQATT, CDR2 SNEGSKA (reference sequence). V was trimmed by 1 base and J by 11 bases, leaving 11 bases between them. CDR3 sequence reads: CSARAYNEQYF. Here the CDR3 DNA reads TGCAGTGCTAGAGCCTACAATGAGCAGTACTTC.

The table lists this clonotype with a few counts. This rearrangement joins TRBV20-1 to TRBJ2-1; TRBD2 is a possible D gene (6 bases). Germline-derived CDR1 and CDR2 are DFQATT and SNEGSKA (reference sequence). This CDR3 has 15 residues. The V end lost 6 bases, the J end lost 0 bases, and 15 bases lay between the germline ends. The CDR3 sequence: CSARGGASSYNEQFF. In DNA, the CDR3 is TGCAGTGCGCGAGGAGGGGCGAGCTCCTACAATGAGCAGTTCTTC.

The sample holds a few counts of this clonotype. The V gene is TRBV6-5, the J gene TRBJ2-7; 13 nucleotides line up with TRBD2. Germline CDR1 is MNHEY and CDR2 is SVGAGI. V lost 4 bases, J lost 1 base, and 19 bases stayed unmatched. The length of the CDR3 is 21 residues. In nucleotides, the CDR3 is TGTGCCAGCAGTTCCCCGGGACTAGCGGGATTGGAGGGGTATAATTCCTACGAGCAGTACTTC. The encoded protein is CASSSPGLAGLEGYNSYEQYF.

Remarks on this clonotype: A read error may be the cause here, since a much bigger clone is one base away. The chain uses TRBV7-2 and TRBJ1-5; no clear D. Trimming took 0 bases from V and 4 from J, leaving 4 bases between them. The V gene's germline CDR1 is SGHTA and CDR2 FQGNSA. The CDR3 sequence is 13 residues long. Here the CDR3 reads CASSLALNQPQHF. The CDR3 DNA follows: TGTGCCAGCAGCTTAGCCCTAAATCAGCCCCAGCATTTT.

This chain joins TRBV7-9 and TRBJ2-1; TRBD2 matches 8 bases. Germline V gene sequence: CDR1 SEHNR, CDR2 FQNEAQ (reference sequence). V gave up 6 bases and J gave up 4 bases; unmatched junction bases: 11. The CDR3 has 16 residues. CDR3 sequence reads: CASREHLAGAYNEQFF. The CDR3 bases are TGTGCCAGCAGGGAACATCTAGCGGGTGCATACAATGAGCAGTTCTTC.

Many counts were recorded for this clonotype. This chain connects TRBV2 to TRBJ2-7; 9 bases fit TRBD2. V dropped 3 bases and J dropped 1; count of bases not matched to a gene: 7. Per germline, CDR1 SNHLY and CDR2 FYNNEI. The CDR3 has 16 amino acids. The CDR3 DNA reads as TGTGCCAGCAGTGAGGGCACAGCGGGAGGTTCCTACGAGCAGTACTTC. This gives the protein CASSEGTAGGSYEQYF.

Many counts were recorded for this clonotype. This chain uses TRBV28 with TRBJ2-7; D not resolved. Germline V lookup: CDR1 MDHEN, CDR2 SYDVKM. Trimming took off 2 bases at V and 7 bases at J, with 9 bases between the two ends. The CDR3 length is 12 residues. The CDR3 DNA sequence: TGTGCCAGCAGTTTAGGCGACCGAGAGCAGTACTTC. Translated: CASSLGDREQYF.

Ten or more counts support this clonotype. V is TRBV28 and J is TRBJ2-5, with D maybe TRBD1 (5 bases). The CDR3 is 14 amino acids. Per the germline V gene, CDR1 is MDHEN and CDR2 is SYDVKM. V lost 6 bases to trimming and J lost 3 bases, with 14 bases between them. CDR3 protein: CASSPYQGKETQYF. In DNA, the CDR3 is TGTGCCAGCAGCCCATATCAGGGTAAAGAGACCCAGTACTTC.

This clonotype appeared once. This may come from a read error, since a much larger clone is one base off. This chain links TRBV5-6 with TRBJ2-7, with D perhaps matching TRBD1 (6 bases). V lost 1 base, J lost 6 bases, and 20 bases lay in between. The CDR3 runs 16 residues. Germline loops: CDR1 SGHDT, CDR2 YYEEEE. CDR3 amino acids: CASSLPRWTVFREQYF. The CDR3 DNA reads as TGTGCCAGCAGCTTGCCTAGGTGGACAGTCTTTCGCGAGCAGTACTTC.

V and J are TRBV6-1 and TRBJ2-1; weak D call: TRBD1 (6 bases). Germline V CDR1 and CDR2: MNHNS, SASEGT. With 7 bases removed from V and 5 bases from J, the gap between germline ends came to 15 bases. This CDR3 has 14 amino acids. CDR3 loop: CASTDAGAHNEQFF. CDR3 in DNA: TGTGCCAGCACCGACGCAGGGGCCCACAATGAGCAGTTCTTC.

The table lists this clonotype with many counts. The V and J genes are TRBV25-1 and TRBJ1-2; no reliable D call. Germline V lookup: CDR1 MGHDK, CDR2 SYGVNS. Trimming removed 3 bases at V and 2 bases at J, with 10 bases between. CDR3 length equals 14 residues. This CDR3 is CASSDPAQNYGYTF. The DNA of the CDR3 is TGTGCCAGCAGTGACCCCGCACAGAACTATGGCTACACCTTC.

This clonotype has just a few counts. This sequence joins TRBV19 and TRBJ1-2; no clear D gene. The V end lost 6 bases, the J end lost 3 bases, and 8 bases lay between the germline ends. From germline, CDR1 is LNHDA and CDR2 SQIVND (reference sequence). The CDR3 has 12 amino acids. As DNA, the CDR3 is TGTGCCAGTAGGTTGAGCGACTATGGCTACACCTTC. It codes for CASRLSDYGYTF.

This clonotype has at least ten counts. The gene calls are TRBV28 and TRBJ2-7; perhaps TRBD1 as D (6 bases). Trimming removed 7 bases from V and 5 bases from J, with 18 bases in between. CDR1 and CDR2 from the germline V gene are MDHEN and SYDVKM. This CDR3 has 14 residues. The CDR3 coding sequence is TGTGCCAGCACCCTGAGGGGGACGTTTGACGAGCAGTACTTC. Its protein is CASTLRGTFDEQYF.

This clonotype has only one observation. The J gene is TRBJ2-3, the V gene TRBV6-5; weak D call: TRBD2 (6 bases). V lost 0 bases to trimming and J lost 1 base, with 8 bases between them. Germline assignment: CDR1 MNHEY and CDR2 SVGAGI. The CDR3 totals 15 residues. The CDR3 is CASSYSTSGTDTQYF. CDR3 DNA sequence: TGTGCCAGCAGTTACTCGACTAGTGGCACAGATACGCAGTATTTT.

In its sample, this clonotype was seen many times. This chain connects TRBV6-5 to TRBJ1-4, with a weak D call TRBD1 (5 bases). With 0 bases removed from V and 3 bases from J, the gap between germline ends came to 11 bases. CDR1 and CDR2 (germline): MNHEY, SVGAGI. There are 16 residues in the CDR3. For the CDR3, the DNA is TGTGCCAGCAGTTACTCGATACGCAGGGCTAATGAAAAACTGTTTTTT. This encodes CASSYSIRRANEKLFF.

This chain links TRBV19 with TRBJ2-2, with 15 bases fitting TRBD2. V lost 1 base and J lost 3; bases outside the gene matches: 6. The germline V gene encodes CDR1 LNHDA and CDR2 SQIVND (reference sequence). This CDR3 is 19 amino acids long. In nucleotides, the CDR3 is TGTGCCAGTAGTATAGTGGGACTAGCGGGAGGTCCAGACACCGGGGAGCTGTTTTTT. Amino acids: CASSIVGLAGGPDTGELFF. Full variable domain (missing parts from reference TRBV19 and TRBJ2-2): DGGITQSPKYLFRKEGQNVTLSCEQNLNHDAMYWYRQDPGQGLRLIYYSQIVNDFQKGDIAEGYSVSREKKESFPLTVTSAQKNPTAFYLCASSIVGLAGGPDTGELFFGEGSRLTVL.

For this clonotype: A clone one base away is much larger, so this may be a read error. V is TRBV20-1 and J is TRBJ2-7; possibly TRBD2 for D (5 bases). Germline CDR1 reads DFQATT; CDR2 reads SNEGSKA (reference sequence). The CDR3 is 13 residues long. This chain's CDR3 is CSTRPPSTYEQYF. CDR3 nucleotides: TGCAGTACTAGACCTCCGTCTACCTACGAGCAGTACTTC.

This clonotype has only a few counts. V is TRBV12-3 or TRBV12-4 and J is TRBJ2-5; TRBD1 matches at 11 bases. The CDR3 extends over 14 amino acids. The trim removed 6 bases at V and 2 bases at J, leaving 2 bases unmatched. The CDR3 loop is CASSGQGAQETQYF. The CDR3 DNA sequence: TGTGCCAGCAGCGGACAGGGGGCACAAGAGACCCAGTACTTC.

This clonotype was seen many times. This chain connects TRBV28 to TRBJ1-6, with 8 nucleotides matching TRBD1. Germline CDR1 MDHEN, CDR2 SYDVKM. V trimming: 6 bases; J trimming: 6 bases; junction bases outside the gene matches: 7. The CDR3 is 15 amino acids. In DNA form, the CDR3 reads TGTGCCAGCAGACCTACAGGGGGGACTAATTCACCCCTCCACTTT. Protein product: CASRPTGGTNSPLHF.

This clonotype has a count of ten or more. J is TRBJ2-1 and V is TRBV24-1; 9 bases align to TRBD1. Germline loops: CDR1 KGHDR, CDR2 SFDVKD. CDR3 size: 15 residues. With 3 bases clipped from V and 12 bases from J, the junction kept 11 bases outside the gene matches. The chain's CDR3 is CATSDPGTGPFRQFF. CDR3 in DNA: TGTGCCACCAGTGATCCGGGGACAGGGCCCTTTAGGCAGTTCTTC.

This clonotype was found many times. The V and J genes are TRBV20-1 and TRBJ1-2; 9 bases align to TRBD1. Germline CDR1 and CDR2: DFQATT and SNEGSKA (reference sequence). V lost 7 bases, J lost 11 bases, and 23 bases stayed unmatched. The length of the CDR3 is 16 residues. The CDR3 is CSVLTTVGQGPSGYTF. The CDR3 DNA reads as TGCAGTGTTCTTACCACGGTGGGACAGGGCCCATCGGGGTACACCTTC.

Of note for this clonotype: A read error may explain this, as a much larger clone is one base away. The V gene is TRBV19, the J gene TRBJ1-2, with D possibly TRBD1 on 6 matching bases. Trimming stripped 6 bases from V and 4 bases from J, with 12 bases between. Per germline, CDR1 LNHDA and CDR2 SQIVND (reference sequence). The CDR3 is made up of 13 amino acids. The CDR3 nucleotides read TGTGCCAGTAGCCAGACAGGACCCTATGGCTACACCTTC. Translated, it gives CASSQTGPYGYTF.

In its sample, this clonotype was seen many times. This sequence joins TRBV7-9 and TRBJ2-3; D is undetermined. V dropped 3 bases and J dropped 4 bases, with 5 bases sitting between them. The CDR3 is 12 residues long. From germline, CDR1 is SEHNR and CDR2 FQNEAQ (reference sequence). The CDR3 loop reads CASSFASDTQYF. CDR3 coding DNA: TGTGCCAGCAGCTTCGCTTCAGATACGCAGTATTTT.